This entry lists 31 T cell receptor beta chains sequenced from one sample in a study of blood T cell repertoires in COVID-19 (dated by TCRdb to 2020 to 2021). Receptor amplification or capture employed the immunoSEQ multiplex PCR assay. TCRdb mirrors the immuneACCESS table, restricted to in-frame sequences. Some clones are absent from its copies; in checked studies, under half trace to an unresolved V gene, and the reason for the others is unknown. Here the sample has under 130,000 clones; 84% occur a single time. The ten largest clones capture approximately 12% of the sample. What was sequenced was peripheral blood. These receptors were collected from a human donor in a cohort sampled during active COVID-19.

This clone was detected a few times. The chain couples TRBV28 to TRBJ1-4; 8 positions agree with TRBD1. Germline V gene lookup returns CDR1 MDHEN and CDR2 SYDVKM. V lost 6 bases to trimming and J lost 8 bases; unmatched junction nucleotides: 11. The CDR3 has 15 amino acids. The CDR3 sequence: CASSTDRGGREKLFF. CDR3 nucleotides: TGTGCCAGCAGCACTGACAGGGGAGGAAGGGAAAAACTGTTTTTT.

The rearrangement uses TRBV3-1 (or the pseudogene TRBV3-2) and TRBJ1-4; possible D gene TRBD1, 5 bases. Trimming removed 0 bases at V and 4 bases at J, with 9 bases between. This CDR3 comprises 15 residues. CDR1 and CDR2 (germline): LGHDT, YNNKEL (reference sequence). The CDR3 region is CASSQEGGVNEKLFF. In DNA form, the CDR3 reads TGTGCCAGCAGCCAAGAGGGAGGGGTTAATGAAAAACTGTTTTTT.

This chain links TRBV20-1 with TRBJ2-5, with 12 bases that match TRBD2. The CDR3 extends over 14 amino acids. From germline, CDR1 is DFQATT and CDR2 SNEGSKA (reference sequence). The V segment lost 3 bases and the J segment 4 bases; nucleotides outside the gene matches: 3. The CDR3 DNA follows: TGCAGTGCTAGTGGACTAGCGGGGTCAGAGACCCAGTACTTC. Its translation: CSASGLAGSETQYF.

This chain uses TRBV4-3 with TRBJ1-2, with 11 bases that match TRBD1. In germline, CDR1 is LGHNA, CDR2 YSLEER. The CDR3 runs 16 residues. V lost 1 base to trimming and J lost 4 bases; unmatched junction nucleotides: 5. The CDR3: CASSQGLGTGGYGYTF. The CDR3 DNA reads TGCGCCAGCAGCCAAGGGCTGGGGACAGGGGGCTATGGCTACACCTTC.

This sequence joins TRBV9 and TRBJ2-7; 9 bases align to TRBD2. Germline assignment: CDR1 SGDLS and CDR2 YYNGEE. V dropped 0 bases and J dropped 4; count of bases not matched to a gene: 5. CDR3 length: 15 residues. CDR3: CASSVDAGGPYEQYF. The CDR3 DNA sequence: TGTGCCAGCAGCGTAGATGCGGGGGGGCCTTACGAGCAGTACTTC.

The gene calls are TRBV12-3 or TRBV12-4 and TRBJ1-2; D gene unclear. With 5 bases removed from V and 4 bases from J, the gap between germline ends came to 11 bases. This CDR3 has 13 residues. In nucleotides, the CDR3 is TGTGCCAGCAGTGACGGACTCTTCTATGGCTACACCTTC. Translation gives CASSDGLFYGYTF.

This rearrangement joins TRBV5-1 to TRBJ2-3, with 7 bases fitting TRBD2. Trimming took 4 bases from V and 0 from J; bases not matched to a gene: 5. CDR3 size: 15 residues. Germline V lookup: CDR1 SGHRS, CDR2 YFSETQ. CDR3 sequence reads: CASSPSGQSTDTQYF. CDR3 DNA: TGCGCCAGCAGCCCTAGCGGCCAAAGCACAGATACGCAGTATTTT.

For this clone: At the DNA level, this CDR3 is encoded by other sequences in the same sample as well. This rearrangement joins TRBV5-1 to TRBJ2-7; possibly TRBD1 for D (6 bases). Germline V gene sequence: CDR1 SGHRS, CDR2 YFSETQ. The CDR3 runs to 14 residues. With 0 bases removed from V and 0 bases from J, the gap between germline ends came to 7 bases. CDR3 in DNA: TGCGCCAGCAGCTTGGAACAGGGCTCCTACGAGCAGTACTTC. Protein sequence: CASSLEQGSYEQYF.

The chain has TRBV3-1 (or the pseudogene TRBV3-2) and TRBJ2-3; the D is unclear. The germline V and J ends were trimmed by 3 bases and 5 bases, with 15 bases remaining between them. There are 15 residues in the CDR3. Looked up from germline, CDR1 is LGHDT and CDR2 is YNNKEL (reference sequence). As DNA, the CDR3 is TGTGCCAGCAGCCATAACAGAGCATTAGGAGATACGCAGTATTTT. The encoded protein is CASSHNRALGDTQYF.

This rearrangement joins TRBV6-5 to TRBJ2-1; D possibly corresponds to TRBD1 (6 bases). This CDR3 region has 15 residues. V was trimmed by 5 bases and J by 2 bases, leaving 13 bases between them. Germline V CDR1 and CDR2: MNHEY, SVGAGI. For the CDR3, the DNA is TGTGCCAGCAGTCCCGTAGGGACACCCTACAATGAGCAGTTCTTC. Its translation is CASSPVGTPYNEQFF.

This chain uses TRBV27 with TRBJ2-1, with TRBD2 identical over 13 bases. The CDR3 runs to 15 residues. J was trimmed by 9 bases and V by 4 bases; bases with no gene match: 6. Germline assignment: CDR1 MNHEY and CDR2 SMNVEV (reference sequence). The CDR3 DNA sequence: TGTGCCAGCAGTTCGAGGACTAGCGGGGGAGTTGAGCAGTTCTTC. Translating it yields CASSSRTSGGVEQFF.

The CDR3 spells CASSIGGGPSTDTQYF. The CDR3 DNA follows: TGTGCCAGTAGTATAGGAGGGGGACCTAGCACAGATACGCAGTATTTT. The chain is built from TRBV19 and TRBJ2-3, with D possibly TRBD1 on 6 matching bases. The length of the CDR3 is 16 residues. V was clipped by 1 base and J by 0 bases, with 11 bases between them. Germline V gene sequence: CDR1 LNHDA, CDR2 SQIVND (reference sequence).

The V and J genes are TRBV5-5 and TRBJ2-3; D is possibly TRBD2 (6 bases). CDR1 is SGHKS and CDR2 is YYEKEE in the germline V gene (reference sequence). The CDR3 covers 17 residues. Between the trimmed V and J ends, which lost 4 bases and 0 bases, there was a span of 18 bases. This CDR3 is CASSPRGGQGSTDTQYF. The CDR3 nucleotides read TGTGCCAGCAGCCCCCGAGGAGGGCAAGGTAGCACAGATACGCAGTATTTT.

The chain couples TRBV7-2 to TRBJ1-5; 10 bases align to TRBD1. Germline V gene lookup returns CDR1 SGHTA and CDR2 FQGNSA. The junction had 2 bases not matched to a gene; V was cut back by 1 base and J by 2 bases. This CDR3 region has 16 residues. CDR3 residues: CASSLGGTGGNQPQHF. Here the CDR3 DNA reads TGTGCCAGCAGCTTAGGGGGGACAGGGGGCAATCAGCCCCAGCATTTT.

The sample holds one count of this clone. This rearrangement joins TRBV10-1 to TRBJ2-1; 10 nucleotides agree with TRBD2. Germline values: CDR1 WNHNN, CDR2 SYGVQD (reference sequence). This CDR3 contains 14 residues. V lost 10 bases to trimming and J lost 4 bases; unmatched junction nucleotides: 7. CDR3 sequence: CATRSGGPYNEQFF. For the CDR3, the DNA is TGCGCCACCCGTAGCGGGGGGCCTTACAATGAGCAGTTCTTC.

The rearrangement uses TRBV3-1 (or the pseudogene TRBV3-2) and TRBJ1-1; TRBD1 matches 10 bases. This CDR3 spans 14 amino acids. CDR1 and CDR2 (germline): LGHDT, YNNKEL (reference sequence). V shed 4 bases and J 6 bases; nucleotides not matched to a gene: 5. The CDR3, as DNA: TGTGCCAGCAGCCCGGACAGGGGGTCCTCTGAAGCTTTCTTT. It is translated as CASSPDRGSSEAFF.

V is TRBV20-1 and J is TRBJ1-5, with D perhaps TRBD1 (5 bases). Germline assignment: CDR1 DFQATT and CDR2 SNEGSKA (reference sequence). The CDR3 covers 15 residues. Between the trimmed V and J ends, which lost 3 bases and 7 bases, there was a span of 19 bases. The CDR3 protein is CSASLGQGLGQPQHF. The CDR3 DNA follows: TGCAGTGCTAGTCTTGGACAAGGGTTAGGGCAGCCCCAGCATTTT.

The chain uses TRBV5-1 and TRBJ1-1, with D possibly being TRBD1 (5 bases). V was trimmed by 4 bases and J by 3 bases, leaving 19 bases between them. CDR1 and CDR2 from the germline V gene are SGHRS and YFSETQ. This CDR3 region has 16 residues. Here the CDR3 DNA reads TGCGCCAGCAGCGCCGTCCTGTCCGGGGGGGACACTGAAGCTTTCTTT. Amino acids: CASSAVLSGGDTEAFF.

V usage is TRBV19 and J usage is TRBJ2-7, with TRBD2 as a possible D gene (6 bases). The CDR3 extends over 13 amino acids. Germline lookup yields CDR1 LNHDA and CDR2 SQIVND (reference sequence). Trimming stripped 6 bases from V and 7 bases from J, with 16 bases between. The CDR3 protein is CASSASRAGEQYF. The CDR3 bases are TGTGCCAGTAGCGCCAGCAGGGCGGGGGAGCAGTACTTC. Full variable domain (missing parts from reference TRBV19 and TRBJ2-7): DGGITQSPKYLFRKEGQNVTLSCEQNLNHDAMYWYRQDPGQGLRLIYYSQIVNDFQKGDIAEGYSVSREKKESFPLTVTSAQKNPTAFYLCASSASRAGEQYFGPGTRLTVT.

V gene TRBV5-3 combines with J gene TRBJ1-1; D gene ambiguous. TRBV5-3 is identified as an open reading frame with a role that is uncertain. CDR3 length: 15 amino acids. Trimming pared 0 bases from V and 4 bases from J, leaving 13 bases between. The CDR3 spells CARSLDRVLSTEAFF. The CDR3 coding sequence is TGTGCCAGAAGCTTGGACCGGGTCTTGAGCACTGAAGCTTTCTTT.

The chain employs TRBV28 and TRBJ2-7, with 11 nucleotides matching TRBD1. J was trimmed by 4 bases and V by 8 bases; bases with no gene match: 16. The CDR3 has 17 amino acids. Per the germline V gene, CDR1 is MDHEN and CDR2 is SYDVKM. The CDR3 bases are TGTGCCAGCCACTCGGGGACAGGGGGTTTCCGTCCTTACGAGCAGTACTTC. This encodes CASHSGTGGFRPYEQYF.

This clone was observed a single time. The chain links TRBV5-1 to TRBJ1-1; maybe TRBD1 (6 bases). V lost 3 bases and J 8 bases, leaving 11 bases between the germline ends. The germline gives CDR1 SGHRS, CDR2 YFSETQ. The CDR3 is 12 amino acids. This chain's CDR3 is CASSSDSLEAFF. The CDR3 DNA reads as TGCGCCAGCAGCTCGGACAGTTTAGAAGCTTTCTTT.

The chain carries TRBV5-6 and TRBJ1-2, with 8 nucleotides matching TRBD1. The J segment lost 7 bases and the V segment lost 3 bases, leaving 8 bases of the junction unmatched. The CDR3 runs to 14 residues. Germline V gene sequence: CDR1 SGHDT, CDR2 YYEEEE. CDR3 sequence: CASSYGQGVFGYTF. The CDR3 nucleotides read TGTGCCAGCAGCTACGGACAGGGAGTGTTTGGCTACACCTTC.

The chain joins TRBV19 to TRBJ2-2; the match to TRBD2 covers 8 bases. The CDR3 spans 13 residues. J was trimmed by 6 bases and V by 9 bases; bases with no gene match: 6. CDR1 and CDR2 (germline): LNHDA, SQIVND (reference sequence). The CDR3 sequence is CASSGGPAGELFF. CDR3 nucleotides: TGTGCCAGCTCGGGGGGGCCGGCCGGGGAGCTGTTTTTT. Full variable domain (missing parts from reference TRBV19 and TRBJ2-2): DGGITQSPKYLFRKEGQNVTLSCEQNLNHDAMYWYRQDPGQGLRLIYYSQIVNDFQKGDIAEGYSVSREKKESFPLTVTSAQKNPTAFYLCASSGGPAGELFFGEGSRLTVL.

The rearrangement links TRBV9 to TRBJ1-2; perhaps TRBD1 as D (6 bases). Per germline, CDR1 SGDLS and CDR2 YYNGEE. The ends were cut back, 1 base at V and 1 base at J, with 17 bases in the middle. The CDR3 totals 17 residues. CDR3 DNA sequence: TGTGCCAGCAGCGTACTGGATCGACAGGTCTATAACTATGGCTACACCTTC. It yields the protein CASSVLDRQVYNYGYTF.

This clone appeared a few times. The V call is TRBV4-3, the J call TRBJ2-3; a possible D gene is TRBD1 (5 bases). The CDR3 has 16 residues. Per germline, CDR1 LGHNA and CDR2 YSLEER. V was clipped by 1 base and J by 1 base, with 12 bases between them. The CDR3 nucleotides read TGCGCCAGCAGCCAAGGGCGCCAGGGTGGCACAGATACGCAGTATTTT. This sequence encodes CASSQGRQGGTDTQYF.

The V and J genes are TRBV18 and TRBJ1-1, with 7 bases identical to TRBD1. After removal of 4 bases from V and 0 bases from J, the junction contained 8 bases not matched to a gene. From germline, CDR1 is KGHSH and CDR2 LQKENI. The CDR3 totals 16 residues. CDR3 bases: TGTGCCAGCTCACAAACCTCGACAGGGTTGAACACTGAAGCTTTCTTT. Its protein product is CASSQTSTGLNTEAFF.

V gene TRBV28 combines with J gene TRBJ2-7, with 8 bases aligning to TRBD1. Trimming took 7 bases from V and 6 from J; bases not matched to a gene: 2. CDR3 length equals 11 residues. Germline CDR1 reads MDHEN; CDR2 reads SYDVKM. In DNA, the CDR3 is TGTGCCAGCACAGGGGGCGTCGAGCAGTACTTC. This codes for CASTGGVEQYF.

This sequence joins TRBV3-1 (or the pseudogene TRBV3-2) and TRBJ2-3, with D possibly TRBD2 on 6 matching bases. Trimming cost V 4 bases and J 0 bases, with 11 bases left between them. Germline V gene lookup returns CDR1 LGHDT and CDR2 YNNKEL (reference sequence). This CDR3 has 15 amino acids. Written as DNA, the CDR3 is TGTGCCAGCAGCCCTCTAGCGAAGAGCACAGATACGCAGTATTTT. It yields the protein CASSPLAKSTDTQYF.

This chain uses TRBV10-2 with TRBJ1-4; D is uncertain. Looked up from germline, CDR1 is WSHSY and CDR2 is SAAADI. V lost 2 bases and J 6 bases, leaving 10 bases between the germline ends. This CDR3 has 14 residues. CDR3 residues: CASSERPAHEKLFF. The CDR3 nucleotides read TGCGCCAGCAGTGAGCGACCAGCGCATGAAAAACTGTTTTTT.

V is TRBV7-9 and J is TRBJ1-1, with D hard to call. The V end was cut by 3 bases, the J end by 0 bases, with 8 bases between. CDR1 SEHNR and CDR2 FQNEAQ come from the germline V gene (reference sequence). This CDR3 is built from 14 residues. The CDR3 sequence is CASSLSRLNTEAFF. CDR3 nucleotide sequence: TGTGCCAGCAGCTTGAGCAGGTTGAACACTGAAGCTTTCTTT.